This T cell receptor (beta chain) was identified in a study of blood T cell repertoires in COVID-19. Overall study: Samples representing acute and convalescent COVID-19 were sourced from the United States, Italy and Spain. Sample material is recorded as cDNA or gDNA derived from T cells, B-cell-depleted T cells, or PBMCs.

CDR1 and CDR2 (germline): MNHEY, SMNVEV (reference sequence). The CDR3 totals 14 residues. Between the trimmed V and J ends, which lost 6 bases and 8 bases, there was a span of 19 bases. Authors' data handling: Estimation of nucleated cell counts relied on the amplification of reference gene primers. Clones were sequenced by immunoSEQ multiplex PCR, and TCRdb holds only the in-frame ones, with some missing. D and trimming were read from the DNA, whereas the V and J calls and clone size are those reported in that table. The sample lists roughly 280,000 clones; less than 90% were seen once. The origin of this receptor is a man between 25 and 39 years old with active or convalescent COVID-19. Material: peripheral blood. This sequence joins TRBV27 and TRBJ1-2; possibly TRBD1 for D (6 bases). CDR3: CASRQSLGGRGYTF. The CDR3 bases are TGTGCCAGCAGGCAGTCATTAGGGGGACGCGGCTACACCTTC.